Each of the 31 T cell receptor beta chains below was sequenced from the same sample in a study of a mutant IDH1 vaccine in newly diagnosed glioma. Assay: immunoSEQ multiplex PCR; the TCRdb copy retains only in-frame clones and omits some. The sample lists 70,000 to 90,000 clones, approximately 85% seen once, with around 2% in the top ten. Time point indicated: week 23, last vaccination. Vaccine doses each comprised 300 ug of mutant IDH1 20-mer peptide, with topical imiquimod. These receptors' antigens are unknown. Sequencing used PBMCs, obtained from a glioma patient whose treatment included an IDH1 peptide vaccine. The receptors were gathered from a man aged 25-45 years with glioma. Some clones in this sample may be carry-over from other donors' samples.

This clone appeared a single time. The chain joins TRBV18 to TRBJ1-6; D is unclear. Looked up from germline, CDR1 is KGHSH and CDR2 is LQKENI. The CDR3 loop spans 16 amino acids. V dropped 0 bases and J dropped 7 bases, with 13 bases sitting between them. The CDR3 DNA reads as TGTGCCAGCTCACCACCGACCAATTCAGGCAATTCACCCCTCCACTTT. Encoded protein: CASSPPTNSGNSPLHF.

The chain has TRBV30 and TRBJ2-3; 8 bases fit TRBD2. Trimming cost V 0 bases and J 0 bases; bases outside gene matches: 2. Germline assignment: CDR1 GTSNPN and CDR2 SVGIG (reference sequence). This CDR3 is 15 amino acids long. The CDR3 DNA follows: TGTGCCTGGAGTGTGTCTAGCGGGAGCACAGATACGCAGTATTTT. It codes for CAWSVSSGSTDTQYF.

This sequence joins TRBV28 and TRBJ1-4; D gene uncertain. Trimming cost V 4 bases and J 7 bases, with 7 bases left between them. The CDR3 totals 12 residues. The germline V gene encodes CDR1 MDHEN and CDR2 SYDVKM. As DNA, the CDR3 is TGTGCCAGCAGTTGGCAGTCTGAAAAACTGTTTTTT. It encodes CASSWQSEKLFF.

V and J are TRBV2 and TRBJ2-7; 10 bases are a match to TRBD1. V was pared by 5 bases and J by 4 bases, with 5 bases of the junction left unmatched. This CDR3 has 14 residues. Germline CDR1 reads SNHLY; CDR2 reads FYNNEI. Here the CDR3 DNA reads TGTGCCAGCAGTAGGACAGGGGGATCTTACGAGCAGTACTTC. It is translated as CASSRTGGSYEQYF.

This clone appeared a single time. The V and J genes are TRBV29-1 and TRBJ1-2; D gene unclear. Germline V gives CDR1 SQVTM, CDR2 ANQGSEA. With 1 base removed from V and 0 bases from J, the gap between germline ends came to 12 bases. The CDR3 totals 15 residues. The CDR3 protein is CSVEAEDRANYGYTF. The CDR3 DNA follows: TGCAGCGTTGAAGCTGAGGACCGAGCTAACTATGGCTACACCTTC.

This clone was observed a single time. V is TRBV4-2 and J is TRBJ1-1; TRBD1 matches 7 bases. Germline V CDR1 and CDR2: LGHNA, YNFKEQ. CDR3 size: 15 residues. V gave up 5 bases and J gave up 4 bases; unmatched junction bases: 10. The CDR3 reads CASSTDRERSTEAFF. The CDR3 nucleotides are TGTGCCAGCAGCACCGACAGGGAACGGAGCACTGAAGCTTTCTTT.

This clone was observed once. The CDR3 is CASSYSRRGHGYTF. The CDR3 DNA follows: TGTGCCAGCAGTTACTCCCGCAGGGGGCACGGCTACACCTTC. This chain uses TRBV6-5 with TRBJ1-2; 8 bases match TRBD1. The CDR3 is made up of 14 amino acids. V trimming: 0 bases; J trimming: 8 bases; junction bases outside the gene matches: 5. CDR1 and CDR2 (germline): MNHEY, SVGAGI.

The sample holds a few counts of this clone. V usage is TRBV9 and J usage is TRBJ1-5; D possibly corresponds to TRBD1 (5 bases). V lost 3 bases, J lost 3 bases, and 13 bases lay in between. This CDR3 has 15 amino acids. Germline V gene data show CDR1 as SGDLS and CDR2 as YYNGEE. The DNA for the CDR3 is TGTGCCAGCAGCGCTAGTGGGGGGAACAATCAGCCCCAGCATTTT. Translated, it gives CASSASGGNNQPQHF. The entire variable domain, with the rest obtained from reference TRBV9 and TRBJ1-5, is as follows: DSGVTQTPKHLITATGQRVTLRCSPRSGDLSVYWYQQSLDQGLQFLIQYYNGEERAKGNILERFSAQQFPDLHSELNLSSLELGDSALYFCASSASGGNNQPQHFGDGTRLSIL.

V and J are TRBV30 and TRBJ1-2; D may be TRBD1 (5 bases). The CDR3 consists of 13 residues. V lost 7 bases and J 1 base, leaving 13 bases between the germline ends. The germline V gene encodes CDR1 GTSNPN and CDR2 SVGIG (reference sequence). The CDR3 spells CALAPDINYGYTF. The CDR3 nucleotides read TGTGCCTTGGCCCCGGACATTAACTATGGCTACACCTTC.

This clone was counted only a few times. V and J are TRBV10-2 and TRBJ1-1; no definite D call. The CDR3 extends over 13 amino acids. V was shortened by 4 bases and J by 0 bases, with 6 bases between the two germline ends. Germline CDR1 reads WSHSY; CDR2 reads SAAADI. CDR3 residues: CASSGNVNTEAFF. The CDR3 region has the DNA TGCGCCAGCAGTGGGAACGTGAACACTGAAGCTTTCTTT.

The CDR3 DNA sequence: TGTGCCAGCAGCGTAGCCAACAGAGGGGGCTACACCTTC. This sequence encodes CASSVANRGGYTF. The chain joins TRBV9 to TRBJ1-2; D gene unclear. Trimming left V 0 bases short and J 8 bases short, with 11 bases between. CDR3 length equals 13 residues. The germline V gene encodes CDR1 SGDLS and CDR2 YYNGEE.

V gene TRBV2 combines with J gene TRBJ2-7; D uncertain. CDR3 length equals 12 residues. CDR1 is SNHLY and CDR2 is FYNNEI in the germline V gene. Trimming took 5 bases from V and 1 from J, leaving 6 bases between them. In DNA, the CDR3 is TGTGCCAGCAGTAGTGATTCCTACGAGCAGTACTTC. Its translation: CASSSDSYEQYF.

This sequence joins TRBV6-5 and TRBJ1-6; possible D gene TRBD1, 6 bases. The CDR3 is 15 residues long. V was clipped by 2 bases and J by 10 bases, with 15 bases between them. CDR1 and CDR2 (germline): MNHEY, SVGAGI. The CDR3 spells CASSYGPTGQSPLHF. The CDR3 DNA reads TGTGCCAGCAGTTACGGGCCTACAGGGCAATCACCCCTCCACTTT.

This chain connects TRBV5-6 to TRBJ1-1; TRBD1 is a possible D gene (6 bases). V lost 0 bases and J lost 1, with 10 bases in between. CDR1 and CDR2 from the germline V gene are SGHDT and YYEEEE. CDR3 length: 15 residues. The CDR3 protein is CASSLVGRGNTEAFF. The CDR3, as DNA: TGTGCCAGCAGCTTGGTCGGCAGGGGGAACACTGAAGCTTTCTTT.

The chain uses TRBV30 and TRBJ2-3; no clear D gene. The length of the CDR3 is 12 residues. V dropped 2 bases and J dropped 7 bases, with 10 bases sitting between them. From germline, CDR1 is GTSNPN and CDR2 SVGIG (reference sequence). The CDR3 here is CAWSTAPNTQYF. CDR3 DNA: TGTGCCTGGAGTACTGCGCCCAATACGCAGTATTTT.

CDR3 residues: CASSFRGPSGQETQYF. The CDR3 DNA reads TGTGCCAGTAGTTTCCGCGGGCCTAGCGGCCAAGAGACCCAGTACTTC. The genes are TRBV19 and TRBJ2-5; 7 positions match TRBD2. The V gene's germline CDR1 is LNHDA and CDR2 SQIVND (reference sequence). V trimming: 5 bases; J trimming: 1 base; junction bases outside the gene matches: 10. The CDR3 contains 16 residues.

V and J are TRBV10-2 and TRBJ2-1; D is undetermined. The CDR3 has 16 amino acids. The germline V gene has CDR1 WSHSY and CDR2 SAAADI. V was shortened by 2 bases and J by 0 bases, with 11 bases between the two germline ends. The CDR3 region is CASSERVLSSYNEQFF. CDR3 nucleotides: TGCGCCAGCAGTGAGAGGGTGTTGAGCTCCTACAATGAGCAGTTCTTC.

The CDR3 loop reads CASSLMDSSEGSYEQYF. In DNA form, the CDR3 reads TGTGCCAGCAGCTTAATGGACTCGTCAGAGGGATCCTACGAGCAGTACTTC. V gene TRBV7-3 combines with J gene TRBJ2-7, with TRBD2 as a possible D gene (5 bases). Germline loops: CDR1 SGHTA, CDR2 FQGTGA. With 1 base removed from V and 1 base from J, the gap between germline ends came to 17 bases. The CDR3 is 17 amino acids.

The CDR3 DNA reads TGTGCCAGCAGCGACAGGCATTCTGGAAACACCATATATTTT. Amino acid sequence: CASSDRHSGNTIYF. The rearrangement joins TRBV5-6 to TRBJ1-3; tentative D call: TRBD1 (6 bases). Between the trimmed V and J ends, which lost 4 bases and 1 base, there was a span of 9 bases. The CDR3 runs to 14 residues. The germline V gene has CDR1 SGHDT and CDR2 YYEEEE. The entire variable domain, with the rest obtained from reference TRBV5-6 and TRBJ1-3, is as follows: DAGVTQSPTHLIKTRGQQVTLRCSPKSGHDTVSWYQQALGQGPQFIFQYYEEEERQRGNFPDRFSGHQFPNYSSELNVNALLLGDSALYLCASSDRHSGNTIYFGEGSWLTVV.

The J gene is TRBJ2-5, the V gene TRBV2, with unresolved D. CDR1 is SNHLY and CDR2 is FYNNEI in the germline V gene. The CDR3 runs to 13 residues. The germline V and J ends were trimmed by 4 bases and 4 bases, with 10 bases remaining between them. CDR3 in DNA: TGTGCCAGCAGTGGGGTATCTGGAGAGACCCAGTACTTC. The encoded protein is CASSGVSGETQYF.

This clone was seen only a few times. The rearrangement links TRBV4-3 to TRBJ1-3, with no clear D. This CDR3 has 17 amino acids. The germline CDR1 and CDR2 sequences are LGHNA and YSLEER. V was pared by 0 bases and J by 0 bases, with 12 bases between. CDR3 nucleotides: TGCGCCAGCAGCCAAGAACAGCTTCAGTACTCTGGAAACACCATATATTTT. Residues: CASSQEQLQYSGNTIYF.

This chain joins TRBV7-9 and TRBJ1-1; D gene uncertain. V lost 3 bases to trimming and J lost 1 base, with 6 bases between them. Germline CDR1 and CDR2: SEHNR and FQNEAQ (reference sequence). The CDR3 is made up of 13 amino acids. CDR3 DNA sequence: TGTGCCAGCAGCTTGTTACCGAACACTGAAGCTTTCTTT. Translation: CASSLLPNTEAFF.

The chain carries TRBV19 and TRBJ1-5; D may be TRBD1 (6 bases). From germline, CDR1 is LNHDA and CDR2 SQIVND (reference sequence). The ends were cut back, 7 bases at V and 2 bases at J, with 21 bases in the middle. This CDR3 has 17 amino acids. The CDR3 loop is CASTETGRLSGNQPQHF. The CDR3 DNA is TGTGCCAGTACCGAGACAGGAAGGCTTTCGGGCAATCAGCCCCAGCATTTT.

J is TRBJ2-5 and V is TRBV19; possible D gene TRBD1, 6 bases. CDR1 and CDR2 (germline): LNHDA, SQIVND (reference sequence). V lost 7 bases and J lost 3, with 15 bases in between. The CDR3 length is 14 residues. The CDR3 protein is CASMEVGGKETQYF. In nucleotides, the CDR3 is TGTGCCAGTATGGAGGTAGGGGGAAAAGAGACCCAGTACTTC.

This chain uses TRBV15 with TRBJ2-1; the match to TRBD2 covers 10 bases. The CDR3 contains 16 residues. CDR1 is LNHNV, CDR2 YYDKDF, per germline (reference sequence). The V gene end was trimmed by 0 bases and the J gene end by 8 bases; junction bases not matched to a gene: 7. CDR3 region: CATSRDMASGSYEQFF. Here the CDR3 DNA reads TGTGCCACCAGCAGAGATATGGCTAGCGGGAGCTATGAGCAGTTCTTC.

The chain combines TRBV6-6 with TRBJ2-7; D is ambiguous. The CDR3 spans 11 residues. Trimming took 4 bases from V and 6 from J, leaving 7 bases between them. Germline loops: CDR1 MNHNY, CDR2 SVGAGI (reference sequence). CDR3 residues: CASSFALEQYF. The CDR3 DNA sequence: TGTGCCAGCAGTTTCGCGCTCGAGCAGTACTTC.

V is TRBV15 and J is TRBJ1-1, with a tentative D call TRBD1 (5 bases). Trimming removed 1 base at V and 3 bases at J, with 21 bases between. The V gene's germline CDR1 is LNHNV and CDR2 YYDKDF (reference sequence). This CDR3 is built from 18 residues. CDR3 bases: TGTGCCACCAGCAGAGGGTTGTTGGGGCTCGGGTGGTACACTGAAGCTTTCTTT. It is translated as CATSRGLLGLGWYTEAFF.

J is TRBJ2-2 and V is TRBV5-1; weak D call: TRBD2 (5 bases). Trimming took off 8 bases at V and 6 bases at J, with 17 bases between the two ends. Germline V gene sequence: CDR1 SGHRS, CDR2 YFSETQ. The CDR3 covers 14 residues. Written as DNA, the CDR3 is TGCGCCAGTTTCCGGCGGCCCGGGGCCGGGGAGCTGTTTTTT. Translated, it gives CASFRRPGAGELFF.

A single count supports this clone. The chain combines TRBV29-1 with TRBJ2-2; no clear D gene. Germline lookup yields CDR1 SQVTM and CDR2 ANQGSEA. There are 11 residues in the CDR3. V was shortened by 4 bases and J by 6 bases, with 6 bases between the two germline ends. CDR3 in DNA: TGCAGCGTTGTTGGGTCCGGGGAGCTGTTTTTT. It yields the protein CSVVGSGELFF.

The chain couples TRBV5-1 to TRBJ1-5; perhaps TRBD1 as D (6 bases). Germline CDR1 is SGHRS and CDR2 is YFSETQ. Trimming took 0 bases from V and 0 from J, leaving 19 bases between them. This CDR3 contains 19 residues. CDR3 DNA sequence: TGCGCCAGCAGCTTGGGAGGGTCCGGGGGCCAGAATAGCAATCAGCCCCAGCATTTT. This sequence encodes CASSLGGSGGQNSNQPQHF.

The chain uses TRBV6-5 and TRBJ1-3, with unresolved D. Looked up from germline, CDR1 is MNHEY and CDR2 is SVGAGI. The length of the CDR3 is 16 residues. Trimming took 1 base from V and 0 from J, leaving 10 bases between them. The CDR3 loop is CASSYYPGNSGNTIYF. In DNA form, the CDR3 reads TGTGCCAGCAGTTACTATCCGGGCAACTCTGGAAACACCATATATTTT.